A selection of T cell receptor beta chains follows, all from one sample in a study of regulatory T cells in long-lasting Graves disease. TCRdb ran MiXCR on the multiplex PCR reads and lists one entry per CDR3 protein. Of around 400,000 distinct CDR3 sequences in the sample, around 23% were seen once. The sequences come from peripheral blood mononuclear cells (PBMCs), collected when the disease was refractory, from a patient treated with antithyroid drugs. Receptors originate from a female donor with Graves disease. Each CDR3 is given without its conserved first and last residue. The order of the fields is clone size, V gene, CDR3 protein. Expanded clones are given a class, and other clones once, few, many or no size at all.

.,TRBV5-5,ASSLGTSAYTDTQY
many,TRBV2,ASSVAGGPLDTQY
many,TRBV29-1,SVPGTGGEGAF
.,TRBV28,ASSSLPGYTQY
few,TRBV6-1,ASSPLAGVAGANVLT
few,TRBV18,ASSPMSAGSTEAF
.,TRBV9,ASSARDRDNNEQF
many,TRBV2,ASSGGTGIFTEAF
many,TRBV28,ASSRRDRIYEQY
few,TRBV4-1,ASSQEWGKAGGIYEQY
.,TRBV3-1,ASSNPGAGETQY
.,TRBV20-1,SAREARVLTEAF
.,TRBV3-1,ASSRSAGDFRETQY
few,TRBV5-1,ASGTGTWDYDEQY
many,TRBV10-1,ASSGSGLTEAF
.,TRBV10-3,AISERGGLAKNIQY
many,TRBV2,ASKGTDSGANVLT
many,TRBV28,ASSLTGRLDEQF
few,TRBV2,ASSDSANYGYT
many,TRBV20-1,SANGGPYEQY
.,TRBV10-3,AIRSVRVAGINTGELF
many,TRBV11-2,ASSFSRDDYGYT
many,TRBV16,ASRGTESSYEQY
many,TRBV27,ASIDRGRAF
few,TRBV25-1,ASSRDREGYT
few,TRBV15,ATSRPSGGGGELF